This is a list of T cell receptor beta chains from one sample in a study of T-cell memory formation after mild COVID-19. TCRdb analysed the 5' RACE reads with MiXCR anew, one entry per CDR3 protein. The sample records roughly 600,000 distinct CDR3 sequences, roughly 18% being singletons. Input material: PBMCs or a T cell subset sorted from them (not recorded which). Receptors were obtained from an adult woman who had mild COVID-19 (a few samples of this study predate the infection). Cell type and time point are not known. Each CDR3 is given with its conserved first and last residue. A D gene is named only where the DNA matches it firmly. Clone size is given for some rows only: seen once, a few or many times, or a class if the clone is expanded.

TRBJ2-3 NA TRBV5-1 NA CASSLAVTGSTDTQYF TGCGCCAGCAGCTTGGCGGTTACAGGTAGCACAGATACGCAGTATTTT
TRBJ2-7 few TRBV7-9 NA CASSLVGKDYEQYF TGTGCCAGCAGCTTAGTTGGGAAGGACTACGAGCAGTACTTC
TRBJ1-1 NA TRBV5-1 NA CASSLVYGTEAFF TGCGCCAGCAGCTTGGTTTACGGAACTGAAGCTTTCTTT
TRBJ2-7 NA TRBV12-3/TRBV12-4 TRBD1 CASSLMDRSYEQYF TGTGCCAGCAGTTTAATGGACAGGAGTTACGAGCAGTACTTC
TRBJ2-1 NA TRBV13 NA CASSLAPLDGRKQFF TGTGCCAGCAGCTTAGCCCCTCTGGATGGGAGGAAGCAGTTCTTC
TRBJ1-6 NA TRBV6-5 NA CASSYSNRIDSPLHF TGTGCCAGCAGTTACTCGAACAGGATTGATTCACCCCTCCACTTT
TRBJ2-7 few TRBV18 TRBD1 CASSLGQSDEQYF TGTGCCAGCTCACTGGGACAGTCAGACGAGCAGTACTTC
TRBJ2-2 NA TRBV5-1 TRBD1 CASSSQGTEATGELFF TGCGCCAGCAGCTCGCAAGGGACAGAAGCCACCGGGGAGCTGTTTTTT
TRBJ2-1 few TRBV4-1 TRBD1 CASSQLDEGALRHEQFF TGCGCCAGCAGCCAATTAGATGAGGGGGCTCTTCGACATGAGCAGTTCTTC
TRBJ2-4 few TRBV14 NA CASSQAWWSGIQYF TGTGCCAGCAGCCAAGCATGGTGGTCGGGCATTCAGTACTTC
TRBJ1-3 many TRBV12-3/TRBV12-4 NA CASSSGTNSGNTIYF TGTGCCAGCAGCTCCGGGACCAACTCTGGAAACACCATATATTTT
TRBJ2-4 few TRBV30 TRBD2 CAFQREGAENIQYF TGTGCCTTCCAGCGGGAGGGGGCCGAAAACATTCAGTACTTC
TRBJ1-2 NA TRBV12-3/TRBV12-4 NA CASSRRWYGYTF TGTGCCAGCAGCCGTCGGTGGTATGGCTACACCTTC
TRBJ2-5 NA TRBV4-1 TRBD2 CASSPKRAGGRHRETQYF TGCGCCAGCAGCCCGAAACGGGCGGGGGGACGGCACCGGGAGACCCAGTACTTC
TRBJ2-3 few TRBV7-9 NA CASSLGLAPSTDTQYF TGTGCCAGCAGCTTAGGGCTAGCGCCTAGCACAGATACGCAGTATTTT
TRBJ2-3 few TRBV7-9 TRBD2 CASSPTRLALADTQYF TGTGCCAGCAGCCCAACCAGACTAGCTCTGGCAGATACGCAGTATTTT
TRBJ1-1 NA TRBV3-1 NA CASSQGTPNTEAFF TGTGCCAGCAGCCAGGGGACACCCAACACTGAAGCTTTCTTT
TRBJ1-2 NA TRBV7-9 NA CASSSKDGVAWDGYTF TGTGCCAGCAGCTCCAAAGACGGAGTGGCTTGGGATGGCTACACCTTC
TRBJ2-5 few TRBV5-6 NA CASSPTATGETQYF TGTGCCAGCAGCCCGACAGCAACCGGAGAGACCCAGTACTTC
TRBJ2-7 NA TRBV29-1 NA CSALRVPMEQYF TGCAGCGCCCTCCGGGTCCCCATGGAGCAGTACTTC
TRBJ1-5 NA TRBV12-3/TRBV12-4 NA CASSFGQVYVNQPQHF TGTGCCAGCAGTTTTGGGCAGGTATACGTTAATCAGCCCCAGCATTTT
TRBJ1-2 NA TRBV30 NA CAWRMGGLYYGYTF TGTGCCTGGAGGATGGGGGGGTTGTACTATGGCTACACCTTC
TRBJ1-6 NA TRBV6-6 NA CASSYGTRPDYNSPLHF TGTGCCAGCAGTTACGGGACAAGGCCCGACTATAATTCACCCCTCCACTTT
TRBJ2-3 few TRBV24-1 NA CATSPARPETDTQYF TGTGCCACCTCCCCGGCTCGACCAGAGACAGATACGCAGTATTTT
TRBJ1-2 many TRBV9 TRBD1 CASSVTTGGYGYTF TGTGCCAGCAGCGTAACGACAGGGGGCTACGGCTACACCTTC
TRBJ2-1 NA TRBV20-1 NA CSATGRTYNEQFF TGCAGTGCGACGGGCAGGACCTACAATGAGCAGTTCTTC
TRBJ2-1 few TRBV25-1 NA CASSENPYNEQFF TGTGCCAGCAGTGAAAACCCTTACAATGAGCAGTTCTTC
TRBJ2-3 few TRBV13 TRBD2 CASSPTSGGGDTQYF TGTGCCAGCAGCCCGACTAGCGGGGGTGGGGATACGCAGTATTTT
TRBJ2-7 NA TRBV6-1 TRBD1 CASSDLDRGLFYEQYF TGTGCCAGCAGTGACTTGGACAGGGGGCTGTTCTACGAGCAGTACTTC
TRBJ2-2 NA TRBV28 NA CASSSYKGTGELFF TGTGCCAGCAGTTCATACAAGGGCACCGGGGAGCTGTTTTTT
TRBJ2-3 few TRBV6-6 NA CASQVAYGTDTQYF TGTGCCAGCCAAGTAGCGTACGGCACAGATACGCAGTATTTT
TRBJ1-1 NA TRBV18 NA CASSKTGDPGGGNTEAFF TGTGCCAGCTCGAAAACGGGGGACCCAGGCGGTGGGAACACTGAAGCTTTCTTT
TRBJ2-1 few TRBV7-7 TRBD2 CASSSELAGRGEQFF TGTGCTAGCAGCTCAGAACTAGCGGGAAGGGGTGAGCAGTTCTTC
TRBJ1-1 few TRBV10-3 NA CAISRRETEAFF TGTGCCATCAGTCGCAGGGAGACTGAAGCTTTCTTT
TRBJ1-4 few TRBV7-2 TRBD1 CASSLATPGQGIGKLFF TGTGCCAGCAGCTTGGCCACGCCGGGACAGGGGATAGGCAAACTGTTTTTT
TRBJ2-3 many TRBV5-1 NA CASRWQGKADTQYF TGCGCCAGCAGATGGCAGGGGAAAGCAGATACGCAGTATTTT
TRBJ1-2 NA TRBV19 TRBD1 CASSIMTGGAEGYTF TGTGCCAGTAGTATTATGACAGGGGGCGCGGAAGGCTACACCTTC
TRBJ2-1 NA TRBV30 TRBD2 CAWVQVSGRGYEQFF TGTGCCTGGGTGCAGGTCAGCGGGAGGGGTTATGAGCAGTTCTTC
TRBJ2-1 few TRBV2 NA CASSGGTAGLVPHNEQFF TGTGCCAGCAGTGGCGGGACAGCAGGTTTGGTGCCGCACAATGAGCAGTTCTTC
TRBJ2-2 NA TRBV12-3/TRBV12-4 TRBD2 CASSEPLAGGVGELFF TGTGCCAGCAGTGAACCTCTAGCGGGAGGAGTCGGGGAGCTGTTTTTT
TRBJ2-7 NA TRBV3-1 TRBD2 CASSQETGGRAYEQYF TGTGCCAGCAGCCAAGAAACGGGCGGGAGGGCCTACGAGCAGTACTTC
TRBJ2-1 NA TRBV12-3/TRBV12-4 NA CASSFTSNNEQFF TGTGCCAGCAGTTTTACCAGCAACAATGAGCAGTTCTTC
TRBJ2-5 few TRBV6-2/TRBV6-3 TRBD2 CASKKAGGSQETQYF TGTGCCAGCAAGAAAGCGGGAGGATCTCAAGAGACCCAGTACTTC
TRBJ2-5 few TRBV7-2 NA CASSFGERETQYF TGTGCCAGCAGCTTCGGAGAGAGAGAGACCCAGTACTTC
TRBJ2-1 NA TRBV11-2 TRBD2 CASSNPSGGTSYNEQFF TGTGCCAGCAGCAATCCTAGCGGGGGGACCTCCTACAATGAGCAGTTCTTC
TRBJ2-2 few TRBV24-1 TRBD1 CATSQTGVDTGELFF TGTGCCACCAGCCAGACAGGGGTTGACACCGGGGAGCTGTTTTTT
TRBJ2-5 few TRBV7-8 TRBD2 CASSGGGLAGETQYF TGTGCCAGCAGCGGGGGGGGACTAGCGGGAGAGACCCAGTACTTC
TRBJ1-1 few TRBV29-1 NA CSVDQNSEAFF TGCAGCGTCGACCAGAACTCTGAAGCTTTCTTT
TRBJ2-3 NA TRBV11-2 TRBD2 CASSPTGTSRTDTQYF TGTGCCAGCAGCCCGACCGGGACTAGCAGGACAGATACGCAGTATTTT
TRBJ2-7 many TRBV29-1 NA CSVIGEQTSYEQYF TGCAGCGTTATAGGAGAGCAAACTTCCTACGAGCAGTACTTC
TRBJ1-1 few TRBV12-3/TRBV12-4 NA CASSLAPTVNGNTEAFF TGTGCCAGCAGTTTAGCCCCGACAGTCAACGGGAACACTGAAGCTTTCTTT
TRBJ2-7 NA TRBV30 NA CAWTSPLEQYF TGTGCCTGGACCTCTCCCCTCGAGCAGTACTTC
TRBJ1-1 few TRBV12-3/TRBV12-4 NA CASTVGGVSTEAFF TGTGCCAGCACCGTGGGGGGGGTGTCCACTGAAGCTTTCTTT
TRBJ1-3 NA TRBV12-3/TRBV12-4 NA CASSRSGENTIYF TGTGCCAGCTCCCGTAGCGGGGAAAACACCATATATTTT
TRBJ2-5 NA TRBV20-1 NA CSARWVNQETQYF TGCAGTGCTAGATGGGTCAACCAAGAGACCCAGTACTTC
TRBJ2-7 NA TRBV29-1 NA CSARTVDYEQYF TGCAGCGCCAGGACAGTAGACTACGAGCAGTACTTC
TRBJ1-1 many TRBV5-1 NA CASSLDPGAGQNTEAFF TGCGCCAGCAGCTTGGACCCCGGAGCTGGGCAGAACACTGAAGCTTTCTTT
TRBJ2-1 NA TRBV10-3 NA CAISEWESSNEQFF TGTGCCATCAGTGAGTGGGAGAGTTCAAATGAGCAGTTCTTC
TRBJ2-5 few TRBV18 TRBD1 CASSPTGFQETQYF TGTGCCAGCTCACCGACAGGGTTCCAAGAGACCCAGTACTTC